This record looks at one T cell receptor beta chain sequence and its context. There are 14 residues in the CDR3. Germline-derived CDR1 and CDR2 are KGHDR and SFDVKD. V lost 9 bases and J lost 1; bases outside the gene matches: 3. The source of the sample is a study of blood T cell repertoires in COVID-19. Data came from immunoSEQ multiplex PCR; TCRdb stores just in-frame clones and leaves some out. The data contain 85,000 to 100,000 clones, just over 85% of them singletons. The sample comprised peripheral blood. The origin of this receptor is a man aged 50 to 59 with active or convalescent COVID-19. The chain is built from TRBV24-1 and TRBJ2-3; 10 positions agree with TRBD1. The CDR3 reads CATAGTGGTDTQYF. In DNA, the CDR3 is TGTGCCACCGCCGGGACAGGGGGCACAGATACGCAGTATTTT.